This TCR beta chain derives from a study of blood T cell repertoires in COVID-19. Profiled with immunoSEQ multiplex PCR; TCRdb holds only in-frame clones, not every one. The repertoire holds 35,000 to 50,000 clones, approximately 85% seen once, with about 4.2% in the top ten. There are 14 residues in the CDR3. J gave up 8 bases and V 0 bases, and 3 bases lay outside the gene matches. CDR1 and CDR2 from the germline V gene are MNHEY and SVGAGI. The receptor was isolated from a man between 60 and 70 years old with acute or convalescent COVID-19. This sequence joins TRBV6-5 and TRBJ2-1; TRBD1 agrees at 8 bases. Specimen: peripheral blood. In nucleotides, the CDR3 is TGTGCCAGCAGTTACTCGGCAGGGGGCCATGAGCAGTTCTTC. Amino acids: CASSYSAGGHEQFF.